This passage covers 27 T cell receptor beta chains from one sample sequenced in a study of cytomegalovirus exposure and HLA in healthy donors. Use of 60 Vbeta and 13 Jbeta primers characterized the PCR. Sequencing was performed with immunoSEQ multiplex PCR; in TCRdb, only in-frame clones are kept and a portion is missing. Here the sample spans about 190,000 clones, around 87% being singletons. The sample consisted of PBMCs. Receptors originate from a man in his thirties or forties in good health and CMV-seronegative.

The V gene is TRBV28, the J gene TRBJ1-4; the D is unclear. Germline CDR1 MDHEN, CDR2 SYDVKM. CDR3 length: 14 amino acids. Trimming removed 6 bases from V and 0 bases from J, with 8 bases in between. In nucleotides, the CDR3 is TGTGCCAGCAGGAGGACTGCAACTAATGAAAAACTGTTTTTT. Amino acids: CASRRTATNEKLFF.

The CDR3 protein is CASSEDRGMSYEQYF. CDR3 bases: TGTGCCAGCAGTGAAGACAGGGGGATGTCCTACGAGCAGTACTTC. V is TRBV6-1 and J is TRBJ2-7; TRBD1 matches at 8 bases. V lost 1 base to trimming and J lost 1 base; unmatched junction nucleotides: 3. The CDR3 extends over 15 amino acids. From germline, CDR1 is MNHNS and CDR2 SASEGT.

There are a few counts of this clone. The chain has TRBV5-1 and TRBJ2-3; possible D gene TRBD2, 5 bases. CDR3 size: 15 residues. V was trimmed by 4 bases and J by 2 bases, leaving 14 bases between them. Germline lookup yields CDR1 SGHRS and CDR2 YFSETQ. The CDR3 nucleotides read TGCGCCAGCAGCGTTTTGGGAGAACACACAGATACGCAGTATTTT. It codes for CASSVLGEHTDTQYF.

The chain uses TRBV14 and TRBJ1-6; TRBD1 agrees at 10 bases. CDR3 size: 19 residues. In germline, CDR1 is SGHDN, CDR2 FVKESK. J lost 10 bases, V lost 5 bases, and 20 bases had no gene match. This CDR3 is CASSSGLKLTGGAESPLHF. Written as DNA, the CDR3 is TGTGCCAGCAGCAGTGGACTAAAATTGACAGGGGGCGCGGAGTCACCCCTCCACTTT.

The chain carries TRBV6-1 and TRBJ2-1; 7 bases match TRBD2. CDR1 is MNHNS and CDR2 is SASEGT in the germline V gene. This CDR3 has 16 residues. V was clipped by 2 bases and J by 10 bases; unmatched bases: 14. CDR3 amino acids: CASSERGRGGGVEQFF. For the CDR3, the DNA is TGTGCCAGCAGTGAAAGAGGTCGCGGGGGAGGGGTCGAGCAGTTCTTC.

V and J are TRBV19 and TRBJ1-2; the D gene is possibly TRBD1 (5 bases). The germline gives CDR1 LNHDA, CDR2 SQIVND (reference sequence). V dropped 2 bases and J dropped 6 bases, with 10 bases sitting between them. There are 13 residues in the CDR3. This chain's CDR3 is CASSILLGDGYTF. CDR3 in DNA: TGTGCCAGTAGTATACTATTAGGGGATGGCTACACCTTC.

This chain links TRBV7-2 with TRBJ2-1, with 7 bases lining up with TRBD1. The CDR3 spans 15 residues. V gave up 5 bases and J gave up 2 bases; unmatched junction bases: 6. Per the germline V gene, CDR1 is SGHTA and CDR2 is FQGNSA. In DNA form, the CDR3 reads TGTGCCAGCAGCCAGCGACAGGGTCCCTACAATGAGCAGTTCTTC. Translated, it gives CASSQRQGPYNEQFF. Together with reference TRBV7-2 and TRBJ2-1, the CDR3 gives the full variable domain: GAGVSQSPSNKVTEKGKDVELRCDPISGHTALYWYRQSLGQGLEFLIYFQGNSAPDKSGLPSDRFSAERTGGSVSTLTIQRTQQEDSAVYLCASSQRQGPYNEQFFGPGTRLTVL.

This rearrangement joins TRBV5-1 to TRBJ2-5, with 10 bases matching TRBD2. V lost 3 bases, J lost 5 bases, and 10 bases stayed unmatched. Germline V gene sequence: CDR1 SGHRS, CDR2 YFSETQ. The CDR3 is 16 amino acids. In DNA, the CDR3 is TGCGCCAGCAGCTCCTACCTAAGCGGGGGGGAGGAGACCCAGTACTTC. Its protein is CASSSYLSGGEETQYF. The full variable domain, with the rest looked up from reference TRBV5-1 and TRBJ2-5, is KAGVTQTPRYLIKTRGQQVTLSCSPISGHRSVSWYQQTPGQGLQFLFEYFSETQRNKGNFPGRFSGRQFSNSRSEMNVSTLELGDSALYLCASSSYLSGGEETQYFGPGTRLLVL.

The gene calls are TRBV5-1 and TRBJ1-1; D is uncertain. The CDR3 covers 14 residues. The V gene lost 2 bases and the J gene lost 5 bases, with 13 bases spanning the gap. Germline values: CDR1 SGHRS, CDR2 YFSETQ. This CDR3 is CASSFYDPGTEAFF. CDR3 DNA sequence: TGCGCCAGCAGCTTCTACGACCCGGGGACTGAAGCTTTCTTT.

The J gene is TRBJ2-5, the V gene TRBV7-9; D may be TRBD2 (5 bases). This CDR3 contains 14 residues. With 6 bases removed from V and 2 bases from J, the gap between germline ends came to 13 bases. Germline V lookup: CDR1 SEHNR, CDR2 FQNEAQ (reference sequence). CDR3 loop: CASSLIRDQETQYF. CDR3 in DNA: TGTGCCAGCAGTTTAATACGGGATCAAGAGACCCAGTACTTC. The full variable domain, with the rest looked up from reference TRBV7-9 and TRBJ2-5, is DTGVSQNPRHKITKRGQNVTFRCDPISEHNRLYWYRQTLGQGPEFLTYFQNEAQLEKSRLLSDRFSAERPKGSFSTLEIQRTEQGDSAMYLCASSLIRDQETQYFGPGTRLLVL.

The chain uses TRBV30 and TRBJ2-2, with 7 bases lining up with TRBD1. The CDR3 is made up of 17 amino acids. The V gene end was trimmed by 2 bases and the J gene end by 2 bases; junction bases not matched to a gene: 11. CDR1 is GTSNPN and CDR2 is SVGIG in the germline V gene (reference sequence). CDR3 amino acids: CAWSPEQGSFNTGELFF. The CDR3 nucleotides are TGTGCCTGGAGTCCGGAACAGGGGTCCTTTAACACCGGGGAGCTGTTTTTT.

DNA for the CDR3: TGTGCCAGCAGTTTATTGGGGGCCCCTAGGGGCTATGAGCAGTTCTTC. The encoded protein is CASSLLGAPRGYEQFF. The chain couples TRBV27 to TRBJ2-1; a possible D gene is TRBD1 (6 bases). The CDR3 is 16 amino acids. Germline CDR1 MNHEY, CDR2 SMNVEV (reference sequence). Trimming cost V 1 base and J 8 bases, with 18 bases left between them.

This rearrangement joins TRBV28 to TRBJ2-3; 7 bases match TRBD1. CDR1 and CDR2 (germline): MDHEN, SYDVKM. The CDR3 spans 16 residues. Losses at the gene ends were 3 bases for V and 6 bases for J; bases not matched to a gene: 12. The CDR3 here is CASSLGTALVGDTQYF. For the CDR3, the DNA is TGTGCCAGCAGTTTGGGGACAGCCCTAGTGGGGGATACGCAGTATTTT. Full variable domain (remainder filled in from reference TRBV28 and TRBJ2-3): DVKVTQSSRYLVKRTGEKVFLECVQDMDHENMFWYRQDPGLGLRLIYFSYDVKMKEKGDIPEGYSVSREKKERFSLILESASTNQTSMYLCASSLGTALVGDTQYFGPGTRLTVL.

The V and J genes are TRBV2 and TRBJ1-2, with TRBD1 identical over 9 bases. Looked up from germline, CDR1 is SNHLY and CDR2 is FYNNEI. The CDR3 length is 14 residues. Losses at the gene ends were 4 bases for V and 7 bases for J; bases not matched to a gene: 7. The DNA for the CDR3 is TGTGCCAGCAGTGGGGAACAGGGGGCAGGTGGCTACACCTTC. Its protein product is CASSGEQGAGGYTF. Drawing the rest from reference TRBV2 and TRBJ1-2, the complete variable domain is EPEVTQTPSHQVTQMGQEVILRCVPISNHLYFYWYRQILGQKVEFLVSFYNNEISEKSEIFDDQFSVERPDGSNFTLKIRSTKLEDSAMYFCASSGEQGAGGYTFGSGTRLTVV.

This clone was detected a few times. The V gene is TRBV2, the J gene TRBJ2-2; 11 nucleotides agree with TRBD2. Trimming took 7 bases from V and 5 from J; bases not matched to a gene: 9. The CDR3 runs 16 residues. Germline lookup yields CDR1 SNHLY and CDR2 FYNNEI. The CDR3 spells CASTSIGLAGTGELFF. In nucleotides, the CDR3 is TGTGCCAGCACCTCTATCGGACTAGCGGGTACCGGGGAGCTGTTTTTT.

A note on this clone: The germline gene is not matched at one end of the junction; a read error may be the cause. The chain has TRBV11-2 and TRBJ1-5, with a possible D match to TRBD1 (6 bases). CDR1 is SGHAT and CDR2 is FQNNGV in the germline V gene. The CDR3 spans 14 residues. CDR3 amino acids: CASSLTGPNQSQHF. The DNA of the CDR3 is TGTGCCAGCAGCTTAACAGGGCCCAATCAGTCCCAGCATTTT.

The chain combines TRBV2 with TRBJ2-2; 10 positions agree with TRBD1. The ends lost 6 bases at V and 0 bases at J; junction bases unmatched: 19. The CDR3 loop spans 21 amino acids. Germline assignment: CDR1 SNHLY and CDR2 FYNNEI. This CDR3 is CASRTLKQGTGAFPNTGELFF. CDR3 nucleotides: TGTGCCAGCAGGACACTGAAGCAGGGGACAGGGGCCTTCCCGAACACCGGGGAGCTGTTTTTT.

This clone came up a few times. The chain combines TRBV27 with TRBJ2-7; 9 bases are a match to TRBD1. Germline V gene sequence: CDR1 MNHEY, CDR2 SMNVEV (reference sequence). There are 17 residues in the CDR3. V gave up 0 bases and J gave up 6 bases; unmatched junction bases: 12. The chain's CDR3 is CASSLSKYRDRDTEQYF. The CDR3 nucleotides are TGTGCCAGCAGTTTATCGAAATACCGGGACAGGGACACCGAGCAGTACTTC.

The chain links TRBV6-5 to TRBJ2-5, with D possibly being TRBD1 (5 bases). The CDR3 has 14 residues. Trimming took off 2 bases at V and 4 bases at J, with 11 bases between the two ends. Germline CDR1 and CDR2: MNHEY and SVGAGI. The CDR3 loop is CASSYGQGGETQYF. The CDR3 DNA reads TGTGCCAGCAGTTACGGGCAGGGCGGAGAGACCCAGTACTTC.

The chain recombines TRBV2 with TRBJ1-1; TRBD1 aligns across 9 bases. From germline, CDR1 is SNHLY and CDR2 FYNNEI. J lost 5 bases, V lost 8 bases, and 12 bases had no gene match. The CDR3 loop spans 15 amino acids. CDR3 in DNA: TGTGCCAGCCTGCGACAGGGGGAAGTGGGGACTGAAGCTTTCTTT. Translation: CASLRQGEVGTEAFF.

V is TRBV6-4 and J is TRBJ2-6, with unresolved D. CDR3 length: 16 residues. Germline CDR1 is MRHNA and CDR2 is SNTAGT. The germline V and J ends were trimmed by 0 bases and 0 bases, with 6 bases remaining between them. The CDR3 spells CASSDSANSGANVLTF. CDR3 in DNA: TGTGCCAGCAGTGACTCTGCGAACTCTGGGGCCAACGTCCTGACTTTC.

The CDR3 DNA is TGCAGCGTTGGGGGACAAACTAATCAGCCCCAGCATTTT. Translated, it gives CSVGGQTNQPQHF. This chain links TRBV29-1 with TRBJ1-5, with D tentatively TRBD1 (6 bases). Per germline, CDR1 SQVTM and CDR2 ANQGSEA. V gave up 4 bases and J gave up 4 bases, with 11 bases separating them. The CDR3 consists of 13 residues.

This chain joins TRBV11-2 and TRBJ1-5, with D hard to call. The germline V and J ends were trimmed by 1 base and 4 bases, with 5 bases remaining between them. The CDR3 is made up of 13 amino acids. The germline V gene encodes CDR1 SGHAT and CDR2 FQNNGV. The CDR3 is CASSLVSNQPQHF. CDR3 sequence (DNA): TGTGCCAGCAGCTTAGTCTCTAATCAGCCCCAGCATTTT.

V is TRBV27 and J is TRBJ2-1, with a possible D match to TRBD2 (5 bases). The CDR3 is 17 amino acids. Germline V gives CDR1 MNHEY, CDR2 SMNVEV (reference sequence). The germline V and J ends were trimmed by 0 bases and 0 bases, with 12 bases remaining between them. For the CDR3, the DNA is TGTGCCAGCAGTTTATCGGCTAGCAGGACCTCCTACAATGAGCAGTTCTTC. As protein: CASSLSASRTSYNEQFF.

This rearrangement joins TRBV27 to TRBJ2-2; weak D call: TRBD1 (8 bases). The CDR3 runs 16 residues. Germline CDR1 MNHEY, CDR2 SMNVEV (reference sequence). Trimming took 10 bases from V and 6 from J, leaving 24 bases between them. In DNA, the CDR3 is TGTGCCACCGAGGACAGGGCGGCCCGGGGGGCCGGGGAGCTGTTTTTT. Translated, it gives CATEDRAARGAGELFF.

The V and J genes are TRBV1 and TRBJ2-3; the table's D call of TRBD1 was not tested on the DNA. TRBV1 is an annotated pseudogene. This CDR3 is built from 14 residues. In DNA, the CDR3 is TGCACCAGCAGCCGAGAAACAGGCACAGATACGCAGTATTTT. Translation: CTSSRETGTDTQYF.

The chain is built from TRBV27 and TRBJ1-1; tentatively, D is TRBD1 (5 bases). The CDR3 contains 14 residues. Germline CDR1 and CDR2: MNHEY and SMNVEV (reference sequence). Deletions cut 4 bases from V and 3 bases from J, with 12 bases between. In nucleotides, the CDR3 is TGTGCCAGCAGTTCAGGAGTAGGGGACACTGAAGCTTTCTTT. Translated: CASSSGVGDTEAFF.